This T cell receptor beta chain was sequenced during a study of a mutant IDH1 vaccine in newly diagnosed glioma. Documented time point: week 47, end of study. The content of each vaccine dose was 300 ug of mutant IDH1 20-mer peptide, and topical imiquimod accompanied it. Trimming at V came to 4 bases and at J to 6 bases, leaving 13 bases not matched to a gene. The CDR3 contains 18 residues. Germline V lookup: CDR1 LNHDA, CDR2 SQIVND (reference sequence). The protocol was immunoSEQ multiplex PCR, while the TCRdb copy is restricted to in-frame clones and leaves out a portion. The table has tens of thousands of clones, 70% to 85% seen once. As concerns this clone: Its antigen is undetermined.

The sequence came from a man aged 50 to 60 with glioma. This chain connects TRBV19 to TRBJ1-6, with TRBD1 identical over 9 bases. This material consisted of PBMCs, taken from a glioma patient whose treatment included an IDH1 peptide vaccine. The CDR3, as DNA: TGTGCCAGTAGTACCCGCCCGACAGGGGGGAGTATTAATTCACCCCTCCACTTT. Translation: CASSTRPTGGSINSPLHF.